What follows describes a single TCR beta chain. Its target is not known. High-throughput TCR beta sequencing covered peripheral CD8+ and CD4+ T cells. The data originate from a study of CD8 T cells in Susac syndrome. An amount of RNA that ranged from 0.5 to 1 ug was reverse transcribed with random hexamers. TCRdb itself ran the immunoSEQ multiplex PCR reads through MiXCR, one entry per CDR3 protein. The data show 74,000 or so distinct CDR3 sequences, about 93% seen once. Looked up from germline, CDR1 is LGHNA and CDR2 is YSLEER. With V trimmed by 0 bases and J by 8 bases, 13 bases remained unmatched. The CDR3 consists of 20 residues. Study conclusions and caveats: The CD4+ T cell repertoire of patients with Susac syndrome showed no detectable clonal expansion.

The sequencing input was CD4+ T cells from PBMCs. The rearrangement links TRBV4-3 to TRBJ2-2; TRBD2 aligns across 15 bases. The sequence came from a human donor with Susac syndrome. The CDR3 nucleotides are TGCGCCAGCAGCCAAGATCTTCCGGGACTAGCGGGAGGAGGTTGGGGGGAGCTGTTTTTT. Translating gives CASSQDLPGLAGGGWGELFF.